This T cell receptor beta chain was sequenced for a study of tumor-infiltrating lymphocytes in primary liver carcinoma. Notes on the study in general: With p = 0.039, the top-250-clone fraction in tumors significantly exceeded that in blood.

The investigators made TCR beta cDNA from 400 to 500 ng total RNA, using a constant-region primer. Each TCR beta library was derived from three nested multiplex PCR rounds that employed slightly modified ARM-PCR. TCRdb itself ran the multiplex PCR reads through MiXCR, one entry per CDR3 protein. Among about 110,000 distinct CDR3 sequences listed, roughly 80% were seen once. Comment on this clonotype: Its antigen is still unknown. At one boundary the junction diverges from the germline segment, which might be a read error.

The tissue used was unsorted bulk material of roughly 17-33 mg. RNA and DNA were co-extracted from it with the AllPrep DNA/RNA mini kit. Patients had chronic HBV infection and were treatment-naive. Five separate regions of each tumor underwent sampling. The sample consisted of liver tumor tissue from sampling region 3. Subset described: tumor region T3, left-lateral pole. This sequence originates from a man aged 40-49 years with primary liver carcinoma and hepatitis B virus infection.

CDR3 coding DNA: TGTGGCAGCAGTTACTGGCAGAGGGTAGCTGAAGCTTTCTTT. This codes for CGSSYWQRVAEAFF. This chain links TRBV6-2 or TRBV6-3 with TRBJ1-1; no firm D call. CDR3 length: 14 residues. Germline CDR1 and CDR2: MNHEY and SVGEGT.